Detailed here is one T cell receptor (beta chain). There are 13 residues in the CDR3. The germline V and J ends were trimmed by 6 bases and 0 bases, with 6 bases remaining between them. Germline lookup yields CDR1 SGHNT and CDR2 YENEEA. This sample was included in a study of blood T cell repertoires in COVID-19. About the research overall: Acute and convalescent COVID-19 specimens originated in the United States, Italy and Spain.

Assay used: immunoSEQ multiplex PCR; TCRdb lists only in-frame clones, some missing. The sample shows about 180,000 clones, about 80% of them seen only once. Participants classified as exposed had met a COVID-19 case within 2 weeks before study entry. The chain combines TRBV11-3 with TRBJ2-1; D ambiguous. Sequencing was done on a sample of PBMCs or T cells enriched from blood (not recorded which). The sequence came from a man aged 55 to 70 who had been exposed to COVID-19. The CDR3 DNA is TGTGCCAGCAGTCCCAGCTCCTACAATGAGCAGTTCTTC. Amino acid sequence: CASSPSSYNEQFF. Full variable domain (rest looked up from reference TRBV11-3 and TRBJ2-1): EAGVVQSPRYKIIEKKQPVAFWCNPISGHNTLYWYLQNLGQGPELLIRYENEEAVDDSQLPKDRFSAERLKGVDSTLKIQPAELGDSAVYLCASSPSSYNEQFFGPGTRLTVL.